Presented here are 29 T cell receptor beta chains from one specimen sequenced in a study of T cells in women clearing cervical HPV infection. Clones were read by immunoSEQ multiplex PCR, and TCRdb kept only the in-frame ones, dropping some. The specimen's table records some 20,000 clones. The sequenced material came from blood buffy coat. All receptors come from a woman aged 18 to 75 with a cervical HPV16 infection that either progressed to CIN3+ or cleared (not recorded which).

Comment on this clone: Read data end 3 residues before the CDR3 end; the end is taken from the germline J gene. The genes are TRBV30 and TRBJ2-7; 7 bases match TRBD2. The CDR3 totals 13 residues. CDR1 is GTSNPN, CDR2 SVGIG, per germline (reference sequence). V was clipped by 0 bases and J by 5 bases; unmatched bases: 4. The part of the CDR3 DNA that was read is TGTGCCTGGAGTGTAGGGAGCGGGGACGAG. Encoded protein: CAWSVGSGDE. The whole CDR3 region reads CAWSVGSGDEQYF.

The CDR3 region is CASSSQEPGELFF. The part of the CDR3 DNA that was read is TGTGCCAGCAGCTCGCAGGAGCCCGGGGAG. V is TRBV7-2 and J is TRBJ2-2; the D is unclear. Read coverage stops 3 residues before the CDR3 terminus; the germline J gene supplies the remainder. The CDR3 runs 13 residues. Germline assignment: CDR1 SGHTA and CDR2 FQGNSA. V was clipped by 4 bases and J by 6 bases, with 9 bases between them.

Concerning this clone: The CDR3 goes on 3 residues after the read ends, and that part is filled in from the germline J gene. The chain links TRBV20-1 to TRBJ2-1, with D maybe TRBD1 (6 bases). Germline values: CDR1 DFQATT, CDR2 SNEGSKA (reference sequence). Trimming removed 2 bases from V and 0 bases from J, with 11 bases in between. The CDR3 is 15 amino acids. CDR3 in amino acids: CSARPRTVSYNEQFF. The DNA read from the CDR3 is TGCAGTGCTAGACCCAGGACAGTCTCCTACAATGAG.

CDR3 DNA (partial): TGCGCCAGCAGAGCCACACCTGAGGGGGAAAAG. This encodes CASRATPEGEK. The whole CDR3 protein is CASRATPEGEKLFF. The chain employs TRBV5-1 and TRBJ2-2, with a tentative D call TRBD1 (6 bases). Read data end 3 residues before the CDR3 end; the end is taken from the germline J gene. The germline CDR1 and CDR2 sequences are SGHRS and YFSETQ. This CDR3 region has 14 residues.

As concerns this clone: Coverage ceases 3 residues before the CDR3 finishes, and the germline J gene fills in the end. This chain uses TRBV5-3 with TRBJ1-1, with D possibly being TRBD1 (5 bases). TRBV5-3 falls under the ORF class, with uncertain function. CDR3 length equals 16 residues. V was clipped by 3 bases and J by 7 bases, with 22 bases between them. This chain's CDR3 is CARSSRGTPPGGEAFF. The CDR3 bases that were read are TGTGCCAGAAGCTCCAGAGGAACCCCTCCGGGGGGTGAA.

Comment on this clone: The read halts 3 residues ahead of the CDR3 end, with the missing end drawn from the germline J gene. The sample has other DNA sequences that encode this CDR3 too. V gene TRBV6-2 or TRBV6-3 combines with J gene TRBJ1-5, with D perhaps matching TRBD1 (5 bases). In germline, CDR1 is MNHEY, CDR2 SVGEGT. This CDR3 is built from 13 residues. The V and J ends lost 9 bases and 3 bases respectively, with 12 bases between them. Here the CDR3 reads CASRKGNNQPQHF. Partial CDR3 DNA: TGTGCCAGTAGGAAGGGGAACAATCAGCCC.

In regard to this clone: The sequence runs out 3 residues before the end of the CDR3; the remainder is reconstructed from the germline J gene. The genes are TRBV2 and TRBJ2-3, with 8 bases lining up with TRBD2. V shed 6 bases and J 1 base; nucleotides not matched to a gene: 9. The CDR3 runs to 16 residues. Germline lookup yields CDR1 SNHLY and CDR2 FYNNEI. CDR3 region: CASRWTAGGGTDTQYF. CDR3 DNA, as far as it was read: TGTGCCAGCAGGTGGACTGCGGGGGGAGGCACAGATACG.

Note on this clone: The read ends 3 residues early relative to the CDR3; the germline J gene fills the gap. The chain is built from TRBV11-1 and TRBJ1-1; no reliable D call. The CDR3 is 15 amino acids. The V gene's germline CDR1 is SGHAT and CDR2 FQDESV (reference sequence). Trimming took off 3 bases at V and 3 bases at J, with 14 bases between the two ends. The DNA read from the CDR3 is TGTGCCAGCAGCTTGGCCCTCGCCGGGGACACTGAA. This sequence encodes CASSLALAGDTE. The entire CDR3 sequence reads CASSLALAGDTEAFF.

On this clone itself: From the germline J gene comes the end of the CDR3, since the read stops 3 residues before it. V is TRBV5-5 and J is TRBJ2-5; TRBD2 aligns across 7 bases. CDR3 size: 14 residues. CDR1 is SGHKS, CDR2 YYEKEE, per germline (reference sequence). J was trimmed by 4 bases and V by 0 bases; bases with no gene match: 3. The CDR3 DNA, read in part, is TGTGCCAGCAGCTTGGGGGGGGGAGGAGAGACC. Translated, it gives CASSLGGGGET. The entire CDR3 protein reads CASSLGGGGETQYF.

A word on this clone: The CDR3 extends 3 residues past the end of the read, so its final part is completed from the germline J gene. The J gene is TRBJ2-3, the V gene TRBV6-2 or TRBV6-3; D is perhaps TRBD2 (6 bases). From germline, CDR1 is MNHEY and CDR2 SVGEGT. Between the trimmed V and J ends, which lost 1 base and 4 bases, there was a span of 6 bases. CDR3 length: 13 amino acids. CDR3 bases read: TGTGCCAGCAGTTACTGGGACTCAGATACG. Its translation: CASSYWDSDT. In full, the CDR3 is CASSYWDSDTQYF.

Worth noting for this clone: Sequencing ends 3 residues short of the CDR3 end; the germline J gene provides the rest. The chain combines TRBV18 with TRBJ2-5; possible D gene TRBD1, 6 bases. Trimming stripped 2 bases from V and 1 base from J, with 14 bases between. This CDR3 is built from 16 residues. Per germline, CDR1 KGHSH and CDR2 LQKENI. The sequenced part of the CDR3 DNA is TGTGCCAGCTCACCAATGACAGGTGGCCCCCAAGAGACC. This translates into CASSPMTGGPQET. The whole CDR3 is CASSPMTGGPQETQYF. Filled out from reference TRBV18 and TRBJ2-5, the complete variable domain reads NAGVMQNPRHLVRRRGQEARLRCSPMKGHSHVYWYRQLPEEGLKFMVYLQKENIIDESGMPKERFSAEFPKEGPSILRIQQVVRGDSAAYFCASSPMTGGPQETQYFGPGTRLLVL.

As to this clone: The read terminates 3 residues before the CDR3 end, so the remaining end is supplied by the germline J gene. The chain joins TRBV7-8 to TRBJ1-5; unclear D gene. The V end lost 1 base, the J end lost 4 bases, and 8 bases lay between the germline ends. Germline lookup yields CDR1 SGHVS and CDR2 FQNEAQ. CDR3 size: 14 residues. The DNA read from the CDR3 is TGTGCCAGCAGCTTAGAGTCACTTAATCAGCCC. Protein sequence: CASSLESLNQP. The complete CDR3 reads CASSLESLNQPQHF.

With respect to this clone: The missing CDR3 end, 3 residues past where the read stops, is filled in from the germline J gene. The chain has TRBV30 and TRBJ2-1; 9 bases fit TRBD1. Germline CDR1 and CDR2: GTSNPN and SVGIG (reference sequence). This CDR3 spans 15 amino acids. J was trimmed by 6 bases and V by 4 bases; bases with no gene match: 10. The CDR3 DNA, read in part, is TGTGCCTGGATTAAAACAGGGGGCGGGGGCAATGAG. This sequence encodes CAWIKTGGGGNE. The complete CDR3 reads CAWIKTGGGGNEQFF.

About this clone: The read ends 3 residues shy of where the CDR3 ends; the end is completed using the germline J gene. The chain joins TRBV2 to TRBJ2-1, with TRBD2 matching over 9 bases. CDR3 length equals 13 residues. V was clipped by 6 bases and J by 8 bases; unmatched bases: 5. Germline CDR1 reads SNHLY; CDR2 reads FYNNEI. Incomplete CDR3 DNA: TGTGCCAGCAGGGCTAGCGGGGAGTATGAG. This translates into CASRASGEYE. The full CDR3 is CASRASGEYEQFF.

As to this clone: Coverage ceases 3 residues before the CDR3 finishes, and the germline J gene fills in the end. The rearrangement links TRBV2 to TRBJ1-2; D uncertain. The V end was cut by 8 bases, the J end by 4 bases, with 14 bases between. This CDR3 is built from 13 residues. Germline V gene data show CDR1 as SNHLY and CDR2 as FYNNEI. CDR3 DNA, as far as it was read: TGTGCCAGCCCAAGGAGCAGCGCCTATGGC. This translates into CASPRSSAYG. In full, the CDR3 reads CASPRSSAYGYTF.

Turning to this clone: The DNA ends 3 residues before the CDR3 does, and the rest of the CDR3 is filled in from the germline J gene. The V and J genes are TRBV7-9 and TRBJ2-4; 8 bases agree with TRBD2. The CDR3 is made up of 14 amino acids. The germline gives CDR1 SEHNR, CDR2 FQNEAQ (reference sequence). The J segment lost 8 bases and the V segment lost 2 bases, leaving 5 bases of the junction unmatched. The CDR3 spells CASSLPGGGYIQYF. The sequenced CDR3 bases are TGTGCCAGCAGCTTACCGGGGGGGGGCTACATT. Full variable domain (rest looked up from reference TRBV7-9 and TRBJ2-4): DTGVSQNPRHKITKRGQNVTFRCDPISEHNRLYWYRQTLGQGPEFLTYFQNEAQLEKSRLLSDRFSAERPKGSFSTLEIQRTEQGDSAMYLCASSLPGGGYIQYFGAGTRLSVL.

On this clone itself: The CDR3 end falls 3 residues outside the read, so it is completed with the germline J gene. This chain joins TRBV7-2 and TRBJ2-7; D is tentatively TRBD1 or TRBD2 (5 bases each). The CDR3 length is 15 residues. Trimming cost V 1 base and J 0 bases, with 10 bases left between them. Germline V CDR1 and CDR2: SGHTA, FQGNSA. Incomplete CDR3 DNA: TGTGCCAGCAGCTTAGTCTCAGGGAGCTCCTACGAG. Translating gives CASSLVSGSSYE. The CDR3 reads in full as CASSLVSGSSYEQYF.

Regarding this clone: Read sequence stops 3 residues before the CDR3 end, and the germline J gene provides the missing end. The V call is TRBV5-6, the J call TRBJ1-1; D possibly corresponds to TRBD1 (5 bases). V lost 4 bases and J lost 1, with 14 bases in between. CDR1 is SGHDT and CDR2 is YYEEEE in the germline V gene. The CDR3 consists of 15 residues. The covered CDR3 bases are TGTGCCAGCAGCGCAGGGACTCGGGGGAACACTGAA. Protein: CASSAGTRGNTE. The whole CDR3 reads CASSAGTRGNTEAFF.

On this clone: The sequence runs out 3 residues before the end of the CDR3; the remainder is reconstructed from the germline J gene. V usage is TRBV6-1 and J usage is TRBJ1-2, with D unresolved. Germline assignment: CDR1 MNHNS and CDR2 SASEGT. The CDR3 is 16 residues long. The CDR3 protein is CASSEVKVYLTDTYTF. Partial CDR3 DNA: TGTGCCAGCAGTGAAGTCAAGGTGTACCTCACAGATACC.

CDR3 amino acids: CSASGGTIQETQYF. The sequenced part of the CDR3 DNA is TGCAGTGCTAGCGGGGGGACAATCCAAGAGACG. V usage is TRBV20-1 and J usage is TRBJ2-3; TRBD2 might be the D (7 bases). The read falls 3 residues short of the CDR3 end, and the missing part is taken from the germline J gene. CDR1 DFQATT and CDR2 SNEGSKA come from the germline V gene (reference sequence). The CDR3 is made up of 14 amino acids.

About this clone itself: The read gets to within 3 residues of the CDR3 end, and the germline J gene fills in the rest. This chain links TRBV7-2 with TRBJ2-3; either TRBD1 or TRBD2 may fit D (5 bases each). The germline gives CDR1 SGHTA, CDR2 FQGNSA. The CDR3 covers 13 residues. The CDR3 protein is CASSEGSRETQYF. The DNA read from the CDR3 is TGTGCCAGCAGCGAGGGGTCAAGAGAGACG.

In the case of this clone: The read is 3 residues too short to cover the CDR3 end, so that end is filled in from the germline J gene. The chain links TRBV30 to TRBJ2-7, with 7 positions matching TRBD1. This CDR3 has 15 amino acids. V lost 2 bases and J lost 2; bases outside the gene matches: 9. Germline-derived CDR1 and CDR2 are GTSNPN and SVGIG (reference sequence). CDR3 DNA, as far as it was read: TGTGCCTGGAGTAAGGGGGCAGGGAAGACCTACGAG. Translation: CAWSKGAGKTYE. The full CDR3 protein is CAWSKGAGKTYEQYF.

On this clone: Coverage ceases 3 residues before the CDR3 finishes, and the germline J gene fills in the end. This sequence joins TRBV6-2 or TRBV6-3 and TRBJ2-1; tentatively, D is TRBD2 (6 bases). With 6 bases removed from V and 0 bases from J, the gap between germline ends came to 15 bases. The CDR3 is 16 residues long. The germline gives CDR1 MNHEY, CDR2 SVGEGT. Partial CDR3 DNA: TGTGCCAGCAGCCCGGGCGGGGCAGGCTCCTACAATGAG. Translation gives CASSPGGAGSYNE. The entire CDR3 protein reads CASSPGGAGSYNEQFF.

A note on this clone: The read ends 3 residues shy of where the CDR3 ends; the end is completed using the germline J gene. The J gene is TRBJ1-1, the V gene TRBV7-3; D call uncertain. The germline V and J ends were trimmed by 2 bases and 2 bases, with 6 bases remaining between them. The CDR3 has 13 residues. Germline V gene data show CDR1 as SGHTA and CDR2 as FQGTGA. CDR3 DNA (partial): TGTGCCAGCAGCTTAGCACAAAACACTGAA. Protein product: CASSLAQNTE. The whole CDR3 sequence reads CASSLAQNTEAFF.

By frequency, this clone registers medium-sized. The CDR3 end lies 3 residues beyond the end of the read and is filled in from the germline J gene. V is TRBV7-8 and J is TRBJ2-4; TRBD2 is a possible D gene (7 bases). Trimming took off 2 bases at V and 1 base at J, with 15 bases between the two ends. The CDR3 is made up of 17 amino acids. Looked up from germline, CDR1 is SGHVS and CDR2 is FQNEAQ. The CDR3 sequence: CASSLRGGERAKNIQYF. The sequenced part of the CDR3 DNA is TGTGCCAGCAGCTTAAGGGGGGGGGAGAGGGCCAAAAACATT.

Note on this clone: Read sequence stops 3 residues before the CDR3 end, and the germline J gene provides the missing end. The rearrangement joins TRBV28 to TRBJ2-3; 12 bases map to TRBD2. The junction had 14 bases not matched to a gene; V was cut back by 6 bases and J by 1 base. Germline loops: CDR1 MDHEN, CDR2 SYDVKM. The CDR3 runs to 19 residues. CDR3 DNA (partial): TGTGCCAGCAGCCTCGGGGGGCTAGCGGGGGGGCCCGGCACAGATACG. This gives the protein CASSLGGLAGGPGTDT. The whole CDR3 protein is CASSLGGLAGGPGTDTQYF.

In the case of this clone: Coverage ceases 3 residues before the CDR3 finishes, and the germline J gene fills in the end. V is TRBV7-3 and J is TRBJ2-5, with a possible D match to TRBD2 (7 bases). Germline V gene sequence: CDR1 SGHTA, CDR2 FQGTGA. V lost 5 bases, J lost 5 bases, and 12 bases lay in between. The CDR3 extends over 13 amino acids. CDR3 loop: CASSPGGPETQYF. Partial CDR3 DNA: TGTGCCAGCAGCCCCGGGGGGCCGGAGACC. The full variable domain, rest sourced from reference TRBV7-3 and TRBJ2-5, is GAGVSQTPSNKVTEKGKYVELRCDPISGHTALYWYRQSLGQGPEFLIYFQGTGAADDSGLPNDRFFAVRPEGSVSTLKIQRTERGDSAVYLCASSPGGPETQYFGPGTRLLVL.

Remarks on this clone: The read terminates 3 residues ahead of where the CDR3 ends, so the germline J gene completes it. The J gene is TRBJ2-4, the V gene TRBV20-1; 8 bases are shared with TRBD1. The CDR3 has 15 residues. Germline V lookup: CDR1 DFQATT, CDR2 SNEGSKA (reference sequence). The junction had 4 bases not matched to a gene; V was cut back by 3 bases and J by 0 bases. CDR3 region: CSARDRVLAKNIQYF. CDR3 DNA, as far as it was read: TGCAGTGCTAGGGACAGGGTTCTAGCCAAAAACATT.

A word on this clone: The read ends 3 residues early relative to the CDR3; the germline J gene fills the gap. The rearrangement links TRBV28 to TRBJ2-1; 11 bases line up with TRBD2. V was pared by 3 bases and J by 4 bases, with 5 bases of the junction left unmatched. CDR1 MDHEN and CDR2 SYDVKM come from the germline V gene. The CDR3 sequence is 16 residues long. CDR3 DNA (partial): TGTGCCAGCAGTTTTTTCGGGACTAGCGGTTACAATGAG. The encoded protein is CASSFFGTSGYNE. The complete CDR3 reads CASSFFGTSGYNEQFF.